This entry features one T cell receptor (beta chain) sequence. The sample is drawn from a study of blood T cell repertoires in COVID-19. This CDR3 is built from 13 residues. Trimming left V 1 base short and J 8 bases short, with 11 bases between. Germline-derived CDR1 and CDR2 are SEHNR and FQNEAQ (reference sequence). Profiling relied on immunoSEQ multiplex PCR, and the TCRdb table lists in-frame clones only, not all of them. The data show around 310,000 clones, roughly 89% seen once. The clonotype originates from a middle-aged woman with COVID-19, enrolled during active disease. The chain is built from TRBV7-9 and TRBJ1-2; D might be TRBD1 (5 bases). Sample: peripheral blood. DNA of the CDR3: TGTGCCAGCAGCTTAGGGGACTCAGTAGGCTACACCTTC. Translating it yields CASSLGDSVGYTF. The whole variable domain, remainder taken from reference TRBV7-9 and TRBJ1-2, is DTGVSQNPRHKITKRGQNVTFRCDPISEHNRLYWYRQTLGQGPEFLTYFQNEAQLEKSRLLSDRFSAERPKGSFSTLEIQRTEQGDSAMYLCASSLGDSVGYTFGSGTRLTVV.